The source of this TCR beta chain is a study of blood T cell repertoires in COVID-19. Overall study: Samples taken during acute and convalescent COVID-19 were collected in the United States, Italy and Spain. PBMCs, B-cell-depleted T cells, or T cells provided the cDNA or gDNA that made up the material.

Residents of approximately 25 US areas, aged roughly 18 to 89 years, made up the participants. V was trimmed by 6 bases and J by 10 bases, leaving 13 bases between them. Per germline, CDR1 WNHNN and CDR2 SYGVQD (reference sequence). CDR3 length: 13 residues. Study processing details: Estimation of nucleated cell counts was performed using reference gene primer amplification. Some clones are missing from TCRdb's copy, which holds only in-frame ones; the method was immunoSEQ multiplex PCR. V and J calls plus clone size are reproduced from that table; the DNA served to infer D and trimming. The table records hundreds of thousands of clones, 70% to 90% of them present only once.

V gene TRBV10-1 combines with J gene TRBJ1-6; tentative D call: TRBD1 (5 bases). The source of this sequence is a man aged 45-65 years who had been exposed to COVID-19. Sequencing used PBMCs or T cells enriched from blood (not recorded which). The CDR3 protein is CASSPDIQSPLHF. In nucleotides, the CDR3 is TGCGCCAGCAGCCCGGACATTCAGTCACCCCTCCACTTT.